The next 3 T cell receptor beta chains were all read from a single sample in a study of blood T cell repertoires in COVID-19. Generated by immunoSEQ multiplex PCR, the TCRdb table keeps only in-frame clones and is missing some. The table lists a few hundred thousand clones, about 88% of them singletons. The sequencing input was peripheral blood. These receptors came from a man aged 50-60 years with COVID-19, enrolled during active disease.

The chain employs TRBV1 and TRBJ2-5; TRBD2, the table's D call, was not compared with the DNA. TRBV1 counts as a pseudogene. The CDR3 spans 18 residues. The chain's CDR3 is CTSSRPWWGLAGLETQYF. In DNA, the CDR3 is TGCACCAGCAGCCGCCCCTGGTGGGGACTAGCGGGTTTGGAGACCCAGTACTTC.

The chain joins TRBV6-5 to TRBJ2-7, with a tentative D call TRBD1 (5 bases). The CDR3 covers 12 residues. V dropped 6 bases and J dropped 5 bases, with 11 bases sitting between them. Germline V gives CDR1 MNHEY, CDR2 SVGAGI. The CDR3 nucleotides are TGTGCCAGCAGAGACAGTAATAACGAGCAGTACTTC. Amino acids: CASRDSNNEQYF.

The chain employs TRBV5-8 and TRBJ1-2, with D uncertain. The CDR3 has 13 amino acids. Deletions cut 4 bases from V and 1 base from J, with 8 bases between. In germline, CDR1 is SGHTS, CDR2 YDEGEE. The CDR3 sequence: CASSLSLNYGYTF. The DNA for the CDR3 is TGTGCCAGCAGCCTTAGCCTTAACTATGGCTACACCTTC.